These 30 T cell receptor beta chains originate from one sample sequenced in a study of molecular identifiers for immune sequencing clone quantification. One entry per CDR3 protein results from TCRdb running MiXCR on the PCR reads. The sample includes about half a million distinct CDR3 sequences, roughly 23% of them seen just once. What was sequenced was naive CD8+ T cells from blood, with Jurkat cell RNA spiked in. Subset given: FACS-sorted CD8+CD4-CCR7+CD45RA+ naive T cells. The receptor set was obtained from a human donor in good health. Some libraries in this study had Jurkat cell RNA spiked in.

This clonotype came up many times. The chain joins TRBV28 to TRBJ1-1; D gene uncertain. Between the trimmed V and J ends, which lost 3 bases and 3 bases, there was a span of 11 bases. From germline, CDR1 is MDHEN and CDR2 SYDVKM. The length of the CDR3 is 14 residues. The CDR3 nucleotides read TGTGCCAGCAGTTTTGATGTGGCAGACACTGAAGCTTTCTTT. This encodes CASSFDVADTEAFF.

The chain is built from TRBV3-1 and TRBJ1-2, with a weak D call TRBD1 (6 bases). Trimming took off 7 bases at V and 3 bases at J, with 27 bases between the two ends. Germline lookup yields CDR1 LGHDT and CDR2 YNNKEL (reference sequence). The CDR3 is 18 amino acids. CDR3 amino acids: CASTSQKVSGGADYGYTF. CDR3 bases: TGTGCCAGCACCAGCCAAAAGGTTTCCGGGGGCGCAGACTATGGCTACACCTTC.

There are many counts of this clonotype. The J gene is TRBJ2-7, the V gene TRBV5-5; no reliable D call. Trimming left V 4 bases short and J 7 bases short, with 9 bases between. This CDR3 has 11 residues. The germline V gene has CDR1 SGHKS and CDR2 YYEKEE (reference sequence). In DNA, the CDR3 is TGTGCCAGCAGCGTGGTTCTGGAGCAGTACTTC. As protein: CASSVVLEQYF.

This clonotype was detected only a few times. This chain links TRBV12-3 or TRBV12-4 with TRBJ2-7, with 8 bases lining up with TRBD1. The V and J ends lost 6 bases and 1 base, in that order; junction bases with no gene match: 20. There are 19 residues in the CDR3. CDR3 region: CASSGVRDRGRFDSYEQYF. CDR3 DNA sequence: TGTGCCAGCAGCGGGGTGCGTGACAGGGGACGTTTCGATTCCTACGAGCAGTACTTC.

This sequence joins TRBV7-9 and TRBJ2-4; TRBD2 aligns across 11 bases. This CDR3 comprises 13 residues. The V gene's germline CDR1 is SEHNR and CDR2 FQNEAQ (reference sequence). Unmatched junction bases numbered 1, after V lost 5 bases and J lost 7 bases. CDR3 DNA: TGTGCCAGCAGCCGGACTAGCGGGAACATTCAGTACTTC. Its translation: CASSRTSGNIQYF.

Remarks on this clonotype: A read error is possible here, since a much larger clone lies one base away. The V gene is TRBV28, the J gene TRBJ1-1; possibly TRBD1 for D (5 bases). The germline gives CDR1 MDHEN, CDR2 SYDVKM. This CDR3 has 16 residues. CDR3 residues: CASSLGPQFLGTGAFF. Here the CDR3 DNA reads TGTGCCAGCAGTTTGGGACCACAGTTTTTGGGGACTGGAGCTTTCTTT. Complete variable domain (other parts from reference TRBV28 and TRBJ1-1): DVKVTQSSRYLVKRTGEKVFLECVQDMDHENMFWYRQDPGLGLRLIYFSYDVKMKEKGDIPEGYSVSREKKERFSLILESASTNQTSMYLCASSLGPQFLGTGAFFGQGTRLTVV.

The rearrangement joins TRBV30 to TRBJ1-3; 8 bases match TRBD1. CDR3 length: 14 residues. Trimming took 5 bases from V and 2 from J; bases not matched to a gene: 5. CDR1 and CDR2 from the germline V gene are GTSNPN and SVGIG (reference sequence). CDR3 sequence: CAWGQGSTGNTIYF. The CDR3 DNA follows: TGTGCCTGGGGACAGGGATCGACTGGAAACACCATATATTTT.

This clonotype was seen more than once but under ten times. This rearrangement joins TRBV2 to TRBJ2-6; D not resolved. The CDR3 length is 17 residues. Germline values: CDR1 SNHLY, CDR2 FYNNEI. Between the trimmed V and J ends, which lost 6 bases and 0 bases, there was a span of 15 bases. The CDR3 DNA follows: TGTGCCAGCAGCCCCTCCGACTCTTTCTCTGGGGCCAACGTCCTGACTTTC. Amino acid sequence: CASSPSDSFSGANVLTF. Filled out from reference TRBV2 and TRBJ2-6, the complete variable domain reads EPEVTQTPSHQVTQMGQEVILRCVPISNHLYFYWYRQILGQKVEFLVSFYNNEISEKSEIFDDQFSVERPDGSNFTLKIRSTKLEDSAMYFCASSPSDSFSGANVLTFGAGSRLTVL.

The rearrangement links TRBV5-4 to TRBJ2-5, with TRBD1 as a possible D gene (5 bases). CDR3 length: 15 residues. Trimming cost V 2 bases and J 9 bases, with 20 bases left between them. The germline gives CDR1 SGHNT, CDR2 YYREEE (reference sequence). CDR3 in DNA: TGTGCCAGCAGCTTTTCAGGGTTCGAAGACTCGGCCCAGTACTTC. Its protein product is CASSFSGFEDSAQYF. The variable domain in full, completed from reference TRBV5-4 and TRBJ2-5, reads ETGVTQSPTHLIKTRGQQVTLRCSSQSGHNTVSWYQQALGQGPQFIFQYYREEENGRGNFPPRFSGLQFPNYSSELNVNALELDDSALYLCASSFSGFEDSAQYFGPGTRLLVL.

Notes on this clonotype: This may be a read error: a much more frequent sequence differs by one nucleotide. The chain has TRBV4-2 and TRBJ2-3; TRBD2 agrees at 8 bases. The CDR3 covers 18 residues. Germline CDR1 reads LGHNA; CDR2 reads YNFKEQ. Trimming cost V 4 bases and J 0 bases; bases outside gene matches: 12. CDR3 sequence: CASSLGPAGEISTDTQYF. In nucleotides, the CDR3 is TGTGCCAGCAGCCTCGGACCAGCGGGAGAGATTAGCACAGATACGCAGTATTTT.

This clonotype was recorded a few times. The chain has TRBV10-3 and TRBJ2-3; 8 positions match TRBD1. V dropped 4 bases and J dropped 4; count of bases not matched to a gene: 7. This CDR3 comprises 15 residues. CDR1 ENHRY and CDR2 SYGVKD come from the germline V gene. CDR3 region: CAISAQTGGPDTQYF. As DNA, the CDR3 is TGTGCCATCAGTGCTCAAACAGGGGGGCCAGATACGCAGTATTTT.

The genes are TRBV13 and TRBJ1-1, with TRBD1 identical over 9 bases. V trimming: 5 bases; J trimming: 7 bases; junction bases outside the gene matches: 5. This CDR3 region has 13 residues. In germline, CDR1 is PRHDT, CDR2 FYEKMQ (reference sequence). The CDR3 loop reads CASSAGTGNEAFF. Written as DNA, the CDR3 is TGTGCCAGCAGCGCCGGGACAGGGAATGAAGCTTTCTTT.

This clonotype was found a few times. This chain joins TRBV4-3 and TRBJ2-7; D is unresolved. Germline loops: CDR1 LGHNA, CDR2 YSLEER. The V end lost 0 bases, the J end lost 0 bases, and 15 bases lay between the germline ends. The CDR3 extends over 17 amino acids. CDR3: CASSQDYGTPYSYEQYF. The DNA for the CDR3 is TGCGCCAGCAGCCAAGATTATGGAACACCTTACTCCTACGAGCAGTACTTC.

In DNA form, the CDR3 reads TGTGCCAGCAGCCAAGTATCTAGCGGGGGACCTAGCACAGATACGCAGTATTTT. This gives the protein CASSQVSSGGPSTDTQYF. V gene TRBV3-1 combines with J gene TRBJ2-3, with TRBD2 matching 10 bases. This CDR3 comprises 18 residues. Germline assignment: CDR1 LGHDT and CDR2 YNNKEL (reference sequence). J lost 0 bases, V lost 1 base, and 7 bases had no gene match.

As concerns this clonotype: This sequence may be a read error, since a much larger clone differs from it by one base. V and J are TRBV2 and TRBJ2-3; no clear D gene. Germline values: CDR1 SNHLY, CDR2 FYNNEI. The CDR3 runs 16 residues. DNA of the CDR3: TGTGCCAGCAGTCCGATACTCAAAACCAGCACAGATGCGCAGTATTTT. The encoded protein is CASSPILKTSTDAQYF.

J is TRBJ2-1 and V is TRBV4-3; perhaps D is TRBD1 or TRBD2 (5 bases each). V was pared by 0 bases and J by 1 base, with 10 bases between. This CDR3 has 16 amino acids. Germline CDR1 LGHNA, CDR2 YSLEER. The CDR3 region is CASSQEEGYSYNEQFF. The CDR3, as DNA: TGCGCCAGCAGCCAAGAAGAGGGGTATTCCTACAATGAGCAGTTCTTC.

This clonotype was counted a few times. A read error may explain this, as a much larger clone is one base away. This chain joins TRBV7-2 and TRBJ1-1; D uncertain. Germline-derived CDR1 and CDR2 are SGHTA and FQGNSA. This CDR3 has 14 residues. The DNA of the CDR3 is TGTGCCAGCAGCCTGGCTTTTTCCCCCACTGAAACTTTCTTT. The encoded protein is CASSLAFSPTETFF.

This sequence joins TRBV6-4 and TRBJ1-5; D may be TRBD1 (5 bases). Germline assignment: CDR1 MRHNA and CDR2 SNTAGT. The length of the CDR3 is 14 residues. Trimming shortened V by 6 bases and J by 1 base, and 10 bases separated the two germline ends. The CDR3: CASRGGQSNQPQHF. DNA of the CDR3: TGTGCCAGCAGGGGGGGTCAAAGCAATCAGCCCCAGCATTTT.

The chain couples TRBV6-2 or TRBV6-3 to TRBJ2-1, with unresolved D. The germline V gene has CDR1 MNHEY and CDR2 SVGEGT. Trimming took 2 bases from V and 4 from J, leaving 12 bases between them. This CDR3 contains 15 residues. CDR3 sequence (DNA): TGTGCCAGCAGTTACAGTTTTGCCTTATACAATGAGCAGTTCTTC. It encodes CASSYSFALYNEQFF.

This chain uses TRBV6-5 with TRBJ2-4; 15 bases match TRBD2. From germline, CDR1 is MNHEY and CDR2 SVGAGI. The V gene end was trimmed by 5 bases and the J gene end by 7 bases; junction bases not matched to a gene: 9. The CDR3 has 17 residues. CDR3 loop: CASSAGLAGGPGNIQYF. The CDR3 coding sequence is TGTGCCAGCAGTGCCGGACTAGCGGGAGGGCCCGGGAACATTCAGTACTTC.

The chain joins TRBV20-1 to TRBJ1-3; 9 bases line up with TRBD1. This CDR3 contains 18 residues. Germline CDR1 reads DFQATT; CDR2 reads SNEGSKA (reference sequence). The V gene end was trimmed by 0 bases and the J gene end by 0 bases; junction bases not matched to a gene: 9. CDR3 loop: CSARDPSPDRGSGNTIYF. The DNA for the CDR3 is TGCAGTGCTAGAGACCCCTCCCCGGACAGGGGCTCTGGAAACACCATATATTTT.

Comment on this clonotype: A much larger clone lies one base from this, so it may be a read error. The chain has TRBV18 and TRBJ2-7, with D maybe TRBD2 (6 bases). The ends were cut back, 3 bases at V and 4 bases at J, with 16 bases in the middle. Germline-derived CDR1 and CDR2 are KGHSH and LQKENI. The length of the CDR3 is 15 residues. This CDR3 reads CASSPSPREWYEQYF. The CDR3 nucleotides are TGTGCCAGCTCACCTAGTCCCCGGGAGTGGTACGAGCAGTACTTC. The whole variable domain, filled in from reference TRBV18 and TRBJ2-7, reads NAGVMQNPRHLVRRRGQEARLRCSPMKGHSHVYWYRQLPEEGLKFMVYLQKENIIDESGMPKERFSAEFPKEGPSILRIQQVVRGDSAAYFCASSPSPREWYEQYFGPGTRLTVT.

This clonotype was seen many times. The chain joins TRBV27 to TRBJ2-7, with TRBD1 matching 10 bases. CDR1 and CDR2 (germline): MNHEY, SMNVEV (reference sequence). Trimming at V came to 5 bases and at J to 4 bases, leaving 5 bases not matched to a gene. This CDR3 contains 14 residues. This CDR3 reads CASSQWTGGYEQYF. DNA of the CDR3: TGTGCCAGCAGTCAATGGACAGGGGGGTACGAGCAGTACTTC.

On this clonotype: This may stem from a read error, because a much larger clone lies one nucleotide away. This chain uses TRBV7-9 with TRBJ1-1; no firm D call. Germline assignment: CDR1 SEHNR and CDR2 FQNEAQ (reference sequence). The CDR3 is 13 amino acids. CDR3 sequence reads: CASSSDVNTEALF. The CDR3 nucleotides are TGTGCCAGCAGCTCGGACGTAAACACTGAAGCTCTCTTT.

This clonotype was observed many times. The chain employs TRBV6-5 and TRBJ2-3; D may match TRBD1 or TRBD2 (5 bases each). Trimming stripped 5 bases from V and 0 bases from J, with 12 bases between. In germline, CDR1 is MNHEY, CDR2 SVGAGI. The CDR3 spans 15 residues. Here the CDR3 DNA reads TGTGCCAGCAGTCGAAGGGACGGTAGCACAGATACGCAGTATTTT. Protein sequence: CASSRRDGSTDTQYF.

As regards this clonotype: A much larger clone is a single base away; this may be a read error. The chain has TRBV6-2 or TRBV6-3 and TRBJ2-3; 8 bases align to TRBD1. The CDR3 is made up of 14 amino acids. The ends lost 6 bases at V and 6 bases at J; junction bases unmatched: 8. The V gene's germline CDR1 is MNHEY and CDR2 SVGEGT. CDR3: CASSSGRGQDTQYF. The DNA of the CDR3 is TGTGCCAGCAGCTCGGGCAGGGGGCAGGATACGCAGTATTTT.

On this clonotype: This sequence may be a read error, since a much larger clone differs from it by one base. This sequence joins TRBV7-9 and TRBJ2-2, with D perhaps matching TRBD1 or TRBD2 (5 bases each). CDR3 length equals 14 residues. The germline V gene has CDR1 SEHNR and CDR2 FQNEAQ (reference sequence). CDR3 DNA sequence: TGTGCCAGCAGACAGGATTCGAACACCGGGGAGCTGTCTTTT. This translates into CASRQDSNTGELSF.

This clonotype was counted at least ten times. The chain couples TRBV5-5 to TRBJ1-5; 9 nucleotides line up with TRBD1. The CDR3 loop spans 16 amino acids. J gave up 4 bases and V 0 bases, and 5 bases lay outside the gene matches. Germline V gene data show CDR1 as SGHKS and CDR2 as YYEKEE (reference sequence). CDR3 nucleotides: TGTGCCAGCAGCTTGGTGGGGACAGGGCATAATCAGCCCCAGCATTTT. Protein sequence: CASSLVGTGHNQPQHF.

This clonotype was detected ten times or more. This CDR3 is CSARVPNTGELFF. CDR3 sequence (DNA): TGCAGTGCCCGGGTCCCGAACACCGGGGAGCTGTTTTTT. V gene TRBV20-1 combines with J gene TRBJ2-2; no firm D call. Germline loops: CDR1 DFQATT, CDR2 SNEGSKA (reference sequence). Trimming cost V 6 bases and J 0 bases, with 8 bases left between them. The CDR3 contains 13 residues.

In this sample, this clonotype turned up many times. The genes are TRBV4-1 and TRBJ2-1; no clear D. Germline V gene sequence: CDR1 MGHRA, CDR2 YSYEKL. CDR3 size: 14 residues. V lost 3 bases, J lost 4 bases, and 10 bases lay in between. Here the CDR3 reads CASSQRTEYNEQFF. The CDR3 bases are TGCGCCAGCAGCCAGAGAACAGAATACAATGAGCAGTTCTTC.